The clone carrying this T cell receptor (gamma chain) was detected only once. Its antigen is not known. Alphabeta T cells were depleted, then CD3+ Vdelta1+ Vdelta2- thymocytes were FACS-sorted. The source of the sample is a study of Vδ1+ human thymocytes. The V segment lost 0 bases and the J segment 3 bases; nucleotides outside the gene matches: 8. The CDR3 length is 15 residues. The germline V gene has CDR1 GITISATS and CDR2 ISYDGTV (reference sequence). RNA was extracted from the cells and then reverse transcribed. The CDR3 regions were amplified by multiplex PCR from V-gene primers to a constant-region primer. TCRdb called clones anew from the multiplex PCR reads with CATT. The sample lists over 25,000 gamma-chain clones; 15% to 25% were seen once. Regarding the study as a whole: Thymic TRG and TRD repertoires appeared highly polyclonal. Thymic delta-chain repertoires held 15% to 20% Vdelta2 sequences and few Vdelta3, despite high sort purity.

The chain uses TRGV9 and TRGJ1 or TRGJ2. The clonotype originates from a boy under two years old who had congenital heart surgery. Sequencing used Vdelta1+ gamma-delta thymocytes from the thymus. Specified subset: FACS-sorted CD3+ TCRalphabeta- TCRVdelta1+ TCRVdelta2- thymocytes. The CDR3 DNA sequence: TGTGCCTTGTGGGAGGTGCAAGGATTTTATTATAAGAAACTCTTT. Protein: CALWEVQGFYYKKLF.